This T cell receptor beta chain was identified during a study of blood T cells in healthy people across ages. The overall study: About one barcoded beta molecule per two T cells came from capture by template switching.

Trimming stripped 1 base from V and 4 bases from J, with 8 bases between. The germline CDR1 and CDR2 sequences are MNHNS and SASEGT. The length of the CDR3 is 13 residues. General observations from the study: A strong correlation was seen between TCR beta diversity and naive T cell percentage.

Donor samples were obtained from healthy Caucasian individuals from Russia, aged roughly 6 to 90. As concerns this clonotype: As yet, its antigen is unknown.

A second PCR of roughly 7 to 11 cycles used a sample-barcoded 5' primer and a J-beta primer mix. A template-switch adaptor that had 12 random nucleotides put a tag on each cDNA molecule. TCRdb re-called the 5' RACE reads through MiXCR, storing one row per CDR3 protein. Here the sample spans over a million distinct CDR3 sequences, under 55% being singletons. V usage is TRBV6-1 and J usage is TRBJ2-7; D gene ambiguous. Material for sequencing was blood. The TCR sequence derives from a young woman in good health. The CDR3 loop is CASSEVGQYEQYF. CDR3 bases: TGTGCCAGCAGTGAAGTAGGTCAATACGAGCAGTACTTC.